The 24 T cell receptor beta chains given below trace back to one sample, sequenced in a study of T-cell memory formation after mild COVID-19. Each CDR3 protein is one row after TCRdb ran MiXCR on the 5' RACE reads. The repertoire holds about 350,000 distinct CDR3 sequences, with about 13% as singletons. The source material was PBMCs or a T cell subset sorted from them (not recorded which). These receptors were obtained from a man aged 18 to 29 who had mild COVID-19 (a few samples of this study predate the infection). Cell type and time point are not known.

This clonotype appeared a few times. The V call is TRBV7-8, the J call TRBJ1-5; D call uncertain. CDR3 length: 14 amino acids. Deletions cut 1 base from V and 6 bases from J, with 10 bases between. CDR1 and CDR2 (germline): SGHVS, FQNEAQ. In DNA, the CDR3 is TGTGCCAGCAGCTTAGACGGGTCGAGTCAGCCCCAGCATTTT. Translation: CASSLDGSSQPQHF.

This CDR3 reads CASSSLRDTSSYEQYF. The CDR3 nucleotides are TGTGCCAGCAGCTCATTACGGGACACGAGCTCCTACGAGCAGTACTTC. V usage is TRBV5-6 and J usage is TRBJ2-7; D is perhaps TRBD1 (6 bases). V lost 3 bases and J 0 bases, leaving 16 bases between the germline ends. The CDR3 is 16 residues long. The germline gives CDR1 SGHDT, CDR2 YYEEEE.

In its sample, this clonotype was seen once. V is TRBV11-2 and J is TRBJ1-5; D is unclear. V gave up 0 bases and J gave up 7 bases, with 7 bases separating them. Per the germline V gene, CDR1 is SGHAT and CDR2 is FQNNGV. This CDR3 region has 13 residues. CDR3 in DNA: TGTGCCAGCAGCTTAGATCTGGAACAGCCCCAGCATTTT. Its translation is CASSLDLEQPQHF. The whole variable domain, remainder taken from reference TRBV11-2 and TRBJ1-5, is EAGVAQSPRYKIIEKRQSVAFWCNPISGHATLYWYQQILGQGPKLLIQFQNNGVVDDSQLPKDRFSAERLKGVDSTLKIQPAKLEDSAVYLCASSLDLEQPQHFGDGTRLSIL.

This clonotype was picked up a small number of times. The rearrangement joins TRBV18 to TRBJ2-1; D gene unclear. The length of the CDR3 is 12 residues. Looked up from germline, CDR1 is KGHSH and CDR2 is LQKENI. The ends were cut back, 5 bases at V and 9 bases at J, with 11 bases in the middle. This CDR3 reads CASSTTEAEQFF. For the CDR3, the DNA is TGTGCCAGCTCAACGACCGAGGCTGAGCAGTTCTTC.

The chain couples TRBV7-2 to TRBJ2-1; 8 bases are a match to TRBD2. The V gene end was trimmed by 3 bases and the J gene end by 2 bases; junction bases not matched to a gene: 3. Germline V gene data show CDR1 as SGHTA and CDR2 as FQGNSA. This CDR3 has 15 residues. CDR3 nucleotides: TGTGCCAGCAGCTTTCCCGGGGGGGCCTACAATGAGCAGTTCTTC. It codes for CASSFPGGAYNEQFF.

The chain couples TRBV2 to TRBJ2-7; D might be TRBD1 or TRBD2, each matching 6 bases. Germline V lookup: CDR1 SNHLY, CDR2 FYNNEI. The germline V and J ends were trimmed by 3 bases and 6 bases, with 12 bases remaining between them. The CDR3 spans 13 residues. The CDR3 protein is CASSDRGRAEQYF. The CDR3 DNA reads TGTGCCAGCAGTGATCGGGGGCGCGCCGAGCAGTACTTC.

This clonotype was observed at least ten times. V usage is TRBV7-9 and J usage is TRBJ2-7, with D possibly being TRBD2 (5 bases). The CDR3 spans 15 residues. Germline V gives CDR1 SEHNR, CDR2 FQNEAQ (reference sequence). The germline V and J ends were trimmed by 0 bases and 3 bases, with 12 bases remaining between them. The CDR3 DNA follows: TGTGCCAGCAGCTTAGCGGGAGCCCGCGGCTACGAGCAGTACTTC. Translation gives CASSLAGARGYEQYF.

This clonotype was observed at least ten times. V and J are TRBV7-2 and TRBJ2-3; 9 bases line up with TRBD2. The CDR3 has 16 amino acids. J was trimmed by 7 bases and V by 5 bases; bases with no gene match: 13. Germline-derived CDR1 and CDR2 are SGHTA and FQGNSA. The CDR3 DNA reads TGTGCCAGCAGCCCCGGCTCGCGGGGGGGCCCAAATACGCAGTATTTT. Amino acids: CASSPGSRGGPNTQYF.

The rearrangement joins TRBV7-2 to TRBJ2-1, with D possibly matching TRBD1 (5 bases). CDR1 is SGHTA, CDR2 FQGNSA, per germline. The length of the CDR3 is 18 residues. The ends were cut back, 3 bases at V and 0 bases at J, with 18 bases in the middle. This chain's CDR3 is CASSFPFLRASSYNEQFF. In nucleotides, the CDR3 is TGTGCCAGCAGCTTTCCGTTCCTCAGGGCGAGCTCCTACAATGAGCAGTTCTTC.

This chain connects TRBV6-5 to TRBJ1-1; D is perhaps TRBD1 (6 bases). This CDR3 is 11 amino acids long. V was shortened by 7 bases and J by 11 bases, with 14 bases between the two germline ends. Per germline, CDR1 MNHEY and CDR2 SVGAGI. CDR3 in amino acids: CASKKGVEAFF. The DNA for the CDR3 is TGTGCCAGCAAAAAGGGGGTTGAGGCTTTCTTT.

The chain has TRBV6-4 and TRBJ2-7; D is undetermined. The V end lost 0 bases, the J end lost 5 bases, and 14 bases lay between the germline ends. CDR1 is MRHNA and CDR2 is SNTAGT in the germline V gene. This CDR3 is built from 15 residues. The CDR3 protein is CASSDSTPPRHEQYV. For the CDR3, the DNA is TGTGCCAGCAGTGACTCAACCCCACCCCGCCACGAGCAGTACGTC.

The gene calls are TRBV5-4 and TRBJ2-5; 8 positions agree with TRBD2. The junction had 3 bases not matched to a gene; V was cut back by 5 bases and J by 3 bases. Germline-derived CDR1 and CDR2 are SGHNT and YYREEE (reference sequence). The CDR3 consists of 13 residues. The CDR3 region is CASSNSGEETQYF. Here the CDR3 DNA reads TGTGCCAGCAGTAATAGCGGGGAAGAGACCCAGTACTTC.

A few counts support this clonotype. The CDR3 DNA sequence: TGTGCCAGCAGCGCAAGCGGGCCCTCCTACAATGAGCAGTTCTTC. This sequence encodes CASSASGPSYNEQFF. V and J are TRBV9 and TRBJ2-1; TRBD2 might be the D (6 bases). Per the germline V gene, CDR1 is SGDLS and CDR2 is YYNGEE. V lost 3 bases and J 0 bases, leaving 10 bases between the germline ends. This CDR3 has 15 amino acids.

J is TRBJ1-2 and V is TRBV6-6, with a weak D call TRBD1 (5 bases). Looked up from germline, CDR1 is MNHNY and CDR2 is SVGAGI (reference sequence). The ends were cut back, 6 bases at V and 2 bases at J, with 19 bases in the middle. This CDR3 is built from 16 residues. The CDR3: CASSRRGQGTNYGYTF. In nucleotides, the CDR3 is TGTGCCAGCAGCCGACGGGGCCAGGGAACAAACTATGGCTACACCTTC.

This sequence joins TRBV20-1 and TRBJ1-2, with D unresolved. V was pared by 5 bases and J by 4 bases, with 17 bases between. Germline assignment: CDR1 DFQATT and CDR2 SNEGSKA (reference sequence). This CDR3 comprises 14 residues. In DNA form, the CDR3 reads TGCAGTGCTCCAGACGGGCGCCGGGCCTATGGCTACACCTTC. Its translation is CSAPDGRRAYGYTF.

This clonotype was counted only a few times. V gene TRBV20-1 combines with J gene TRBJ2-1, with 7 positions matching TRBD2. There are 15 residues in the CDR3. Germline V CDR1 and CDR2: DFQATT, SNEGSKA (reference sequence). The junction had 9 bases not matched to a gene; V was cut back by 5 bases and J by 2 bases. CDR3 residues: CSAPPRGGTYNEQFF. DNA of the CDR3: TGCAGTGCTCCTCCCCGCGGGGGAACCTACAATGAGCAGTTCTTC.

This clonotype was seen at least ten times. V usage is TRBV7-2 and J usage is TRBJ2-5, with D uncertain. The CDR3 totals 13 residues. Trimming took off 1 base at V and 7 bases at J, with 10 bases between the two ends. CDR1 is SGHTA and CDR2 is FQGNSA in the germline V gene. The chain's CDR3 is CASSLGFVRTQYF. The CDR3 bases are TGTGCCAGCAGCTTAGGGTTCGTTCGGACCCAGTACTTC.

The chain couples TRBV7-6 to TRBJ2-3, with D hard to call. Trimming stripped 2 bases from V and 0 bases from J, with 9 bases between. Germline V gives CDR1 SGHVS, CDR2 FNYEAQ. The CDR3 sequence is 15 residues long. The chain's CDR3 is CASSLPATSTDTQYF. CDR3 coding DNA: TGTGCCAGCAGCTTACCTGCTACTAGCACAGATACGCAGTATTTT.

The chain links TRBV12-3 or TRBV12-4 to TRBJ2-1, with 10 bases fitting TRBD2. This CDR3 comprises 15 residues. Losses at the gene ends were 10 bases for V and 3 bases for J; bases not matched to a gene: 9. DNA of the CDR3: TGTGCCACCCACCCTAGCGGGGGATTCTACAATGAGCAGTTCTTC. It encodes CATHPSGGFYNEQFF.

The CDR3 spells CASSPTWDIRAGELFF. CDR3 sequence (DNA): TGTGCCAGCAGTCCCACCTGGGACATTCGCGCCGGGGAGCTGTTTTTT. V usage is TRBV27 and J usage is TRBJ2-2; D is perhaps TRBD1 (6 bases). With 5 bases removed from V and 6 bases from J, the gap between germline ends came to 19 bases. Germline loops: CDR1 MNHEY, CDR2 SMNVEV (reference sequence). This CDR3 spans 16 amino acids.

This clonotype has just a few counts. The chain links TRBV12-3 or TRBV12-4 to TRBJ2-2, with 7 bases matching TRBD1. With 8 bases clipped from V and 2 bases from J, the junction kept 8 bases outside the gene matches. This CDR3 region has 15 residues. The CDR3, as DNA: TGTGCCAGCCAGACAGGGAATATCAACACCGGGGAGCTGTTTTTT. It is translated as CASQTGNINTGELFF.

This clonotype came up a few times. The chain employs TRBV11-2 and TRBJ2-3; D unresolved. Trimming removed 3 bases from V and 2 bases from J, with 9 bases in between. CDR3 length: 14 amino acids. The germline gives CDR1 SGHAT, CDR2 FQNNGV. The CDR3, as DNA: TGTGCCAGCAGCTTCGGCGGCTACACAGATACGCAGTATTTT. Amino acid sequence: CASSFGGYTDTQYF.

The rearrangement joins TRBV19 to TRBJ1-2; a possible D gene is TRBD1 (6 bases). The CDR3 has 14 amino acids. Trimming pared 4 bases from V and 4 bases from J, leaving 13 bases between. Germline V CDR1 and CDR2: LNHDA, SQIVND (reference sequence). In DNA, the CDR3 is TGTGCCAGTAGTACCTTAGGGGGGAGCTATGGCTACACCTTC. Translation gives CASSTLGGSYGYTF.

The table lists this clonotype with a few counts. V is TRBV6-5 and J is TRBJ2-3; possible D gene TRBD2, 5 bases. V lost 7 bases and J 4 bases, leaving 18 bases between the germline ends. CDR3 length: 15 amino acids. The germline gives CDR1 MNHEY, CDR2 SVGAGI. CDR3 loop: CASTASSISADTQYF. The CDR3 region has the DNA TGTGCCAGCACCGCCTCTAGCATCTCCGCAGATACGCAGTATTTT.